A single T cell receptor beta chain is shown here with its context. Its target is not known. The data originate from a study of response to subunit inactivated influenza vaccine. Broader study findings: Few additional T cells are recruited per seasonal influenza vaccination, authors suggested.

This CDR3 comprises 15 residues. The V segment lost 6 bases and the J segment 3 bases; nucleotides outside the gene matches: 5. The V gene's germline CDR1 is SGHTA and CDR2 FQGTGA. MiXCR, run by TCRdb on the RT-PCR reads, gives a single entry per CDR3 protein. The table lists hundreds of thousands of distinct CDR3 sequences, around a sixth of them singletons. Specimen: PBMCs from blood, collected 11 to 12 days after vaccination. This TCR was sampled from a middle-aged man who received an inactivated influenza vaccine. The chain combines TRBV7-3 with TRBJ2-2, with 9 nucleotides matching TRBD2. CDR3: CASRLSGSYTGELFF. The CDR3 nucleotides are TGTGCCAGCAGACTTAGCGGGAGCTACACCGGGGAGCTGTTTTTT.